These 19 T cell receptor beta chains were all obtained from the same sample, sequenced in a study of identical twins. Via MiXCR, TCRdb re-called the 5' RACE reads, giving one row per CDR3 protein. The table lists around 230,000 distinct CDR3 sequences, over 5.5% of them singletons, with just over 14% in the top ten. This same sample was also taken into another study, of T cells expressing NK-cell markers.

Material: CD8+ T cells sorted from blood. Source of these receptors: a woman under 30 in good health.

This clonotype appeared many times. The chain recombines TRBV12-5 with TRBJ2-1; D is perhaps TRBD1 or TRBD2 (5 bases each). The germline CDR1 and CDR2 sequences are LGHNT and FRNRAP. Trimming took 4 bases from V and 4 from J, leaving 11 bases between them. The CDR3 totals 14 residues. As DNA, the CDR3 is TGTGCTAGTGGTTCCGGGACGGCTTACAATGAGCAGTTCTTC. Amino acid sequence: CASGSGTAYNEQFF.

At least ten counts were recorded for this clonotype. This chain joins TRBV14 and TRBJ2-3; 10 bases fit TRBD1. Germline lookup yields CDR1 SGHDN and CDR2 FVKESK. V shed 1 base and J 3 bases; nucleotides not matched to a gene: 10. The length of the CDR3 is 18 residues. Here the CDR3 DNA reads TGTGCCAGCAGCCAAGGTTGGACAGGGGGACTGGTTACAGATACGCAGTATTTT. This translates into CASSQGWTGGLVTDTQYF. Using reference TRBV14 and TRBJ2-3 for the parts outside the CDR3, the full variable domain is EAGVTQFPSHSVIEKGQTVTLRCDPISGHDNLYWYRRVMGKEIKFLLHFVKESKQDESGMPNNRFLAERTGGTYSTLKVQPAELEDSGVYFCASSQGWTGGLVTDTQYFGPGTRLTVL.

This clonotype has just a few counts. The CDR3 loop reads CASSLWGGGAYEQYF. The CDR3 coding sequence is TGTGCCAGCAGTTTATGGGGTGGTGGGGCCTACGAGCAGTACTTC. The rearrangement links TRBV27 to TRBJ2-7; unclear D gene. This CDR3 comprises 15 residues. Germline assignment: CDR1 MNHEY and CDR2 SMNVEV (reference sequence). V lost 1 base and J 2 bases, leaving 12 bases between the germline ends.

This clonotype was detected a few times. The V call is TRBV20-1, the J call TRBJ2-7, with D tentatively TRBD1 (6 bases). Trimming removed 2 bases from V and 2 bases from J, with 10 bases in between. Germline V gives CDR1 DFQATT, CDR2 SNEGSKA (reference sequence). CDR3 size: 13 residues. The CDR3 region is CSARNRDTYEQYF. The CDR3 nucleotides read TGCAGTGCTAGAAACAGGGACACCTACGAGCAGTACTTC.

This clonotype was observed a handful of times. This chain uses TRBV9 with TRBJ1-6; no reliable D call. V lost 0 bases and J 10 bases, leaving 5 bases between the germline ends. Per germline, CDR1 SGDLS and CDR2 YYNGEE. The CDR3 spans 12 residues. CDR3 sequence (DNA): TGTGCCAGCAGCGTAGATCGATCACCCCTCCACTTT. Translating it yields CASSVDRSPLHF.

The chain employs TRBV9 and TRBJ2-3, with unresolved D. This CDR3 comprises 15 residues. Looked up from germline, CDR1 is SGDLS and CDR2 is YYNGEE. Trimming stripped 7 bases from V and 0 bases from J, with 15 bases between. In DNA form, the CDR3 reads TGTGCCAGCGGAAGTATGGTGCCTAGCACAGATACGCAGTATTTT. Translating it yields CASGSMVPSTDTQYF. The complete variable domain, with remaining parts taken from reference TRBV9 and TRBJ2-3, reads DSGVTQTPKHLITATGQRVTLRCSPRSGDLSVYWYQQSLDQGLQFLIQYYNGEERAKGNILERFSAQQFPDLHSELNLSSLELGDSALYFCASGSMVPSTDTQYFGPGTRLTVL.

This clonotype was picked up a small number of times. The CDR3: CASSYGPGFSYNEQFF. In nucleotides, the CDR3 is TGTGCCAGCAGTTACGGTCCGGGGTTCTCCTACAATGAGCAGTTCTTC. This sequence joins TRBV6-2 or TRBV6-3 and TRBJ2-1; D perhaps matches TRBD2 (5 bases). This CDR3 region has 16 residues. V was trimmed by 2 bases and J by 0 bases, leaving 11 bases between them. Germline assignment: CDR1 MNHEY and CDR2 SVGEGT.

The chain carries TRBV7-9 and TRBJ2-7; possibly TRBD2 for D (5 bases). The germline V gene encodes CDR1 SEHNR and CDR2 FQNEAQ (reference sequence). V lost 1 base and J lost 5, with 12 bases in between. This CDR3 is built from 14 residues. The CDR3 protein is CASSLEASRDEQYF. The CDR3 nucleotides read TGTGCCAGCAGCTTAGAGGCTAGCCGGGACGAGCAGTACTTC.

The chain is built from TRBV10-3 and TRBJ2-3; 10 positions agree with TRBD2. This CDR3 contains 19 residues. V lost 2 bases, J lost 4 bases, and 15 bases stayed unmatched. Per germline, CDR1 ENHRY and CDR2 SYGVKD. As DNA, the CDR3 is TGTGCCATCAGTGAGGGTGGGACTAGCGTGACCCAGGCCCCAGATACGCAGTATTTT. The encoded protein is CAISEGGTSVTQAPDTQYF.

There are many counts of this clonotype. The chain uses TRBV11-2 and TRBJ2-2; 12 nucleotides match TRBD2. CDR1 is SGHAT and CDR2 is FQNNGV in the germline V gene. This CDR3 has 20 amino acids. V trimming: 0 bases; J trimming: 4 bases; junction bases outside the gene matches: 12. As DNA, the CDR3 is TGTGCCAGCAGCTTAGATCCTCGTCTAGCGGGGGGGCGCGGCACCGGGGAGCTGTTTTTT. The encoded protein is CASSLDPRLAGGRGTGELFF.

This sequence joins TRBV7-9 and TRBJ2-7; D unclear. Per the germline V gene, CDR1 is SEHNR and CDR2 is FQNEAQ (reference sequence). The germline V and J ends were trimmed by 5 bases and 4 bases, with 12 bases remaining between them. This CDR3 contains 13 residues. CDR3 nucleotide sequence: TGTGCCAGCAGCCCTTTTAGTTCGTACGAGCAGTACTTC. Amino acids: CASSPFSSYEQYF. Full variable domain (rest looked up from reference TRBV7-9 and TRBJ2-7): DTGVSQNPRHKITKRGQNVTFRCDPISEHNRLYWYRQTLGQGPEFLTYFQNEAQLEKSRLLSDRFSAERPKGSFSTLEIQRTEQGDSAMYLCASSPFSSYEQYFGPGTRLTVT.

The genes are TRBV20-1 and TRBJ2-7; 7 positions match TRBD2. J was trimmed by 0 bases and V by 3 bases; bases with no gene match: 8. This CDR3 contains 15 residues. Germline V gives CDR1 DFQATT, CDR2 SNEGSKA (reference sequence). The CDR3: CSASYSGWGSYEQYF. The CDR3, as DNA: TGCAGTGCTAGTTATAGCGGGTGGGGCTCCTACGAGCAGTACTTC.

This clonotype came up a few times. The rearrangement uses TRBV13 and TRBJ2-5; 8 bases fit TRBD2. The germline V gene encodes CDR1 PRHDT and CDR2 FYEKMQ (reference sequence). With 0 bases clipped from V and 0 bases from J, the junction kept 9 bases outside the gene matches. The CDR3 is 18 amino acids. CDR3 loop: CASSLGDVLAGNQETQYF. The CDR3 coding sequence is TGTGCCAGCAGCTTAGGTGATGTCCTAGCGGGTAACCAAGAGACCCAGTACTTC.

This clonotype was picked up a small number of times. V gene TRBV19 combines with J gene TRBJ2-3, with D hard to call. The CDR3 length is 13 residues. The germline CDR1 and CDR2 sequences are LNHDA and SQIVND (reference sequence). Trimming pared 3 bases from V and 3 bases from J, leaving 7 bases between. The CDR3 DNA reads TGTGCCAGTAGTATGGTATGGACAGATACGCAGTATTTT. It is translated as CASSMVWTDTQYF.

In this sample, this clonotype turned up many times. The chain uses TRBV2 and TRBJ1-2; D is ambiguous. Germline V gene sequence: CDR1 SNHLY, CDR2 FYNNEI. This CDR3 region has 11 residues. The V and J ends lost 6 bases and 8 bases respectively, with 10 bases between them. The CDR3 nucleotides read TGTGCCAGCAGAACCTCGGAAGGCTACACCTTC. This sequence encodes CASRTSEGYTF.

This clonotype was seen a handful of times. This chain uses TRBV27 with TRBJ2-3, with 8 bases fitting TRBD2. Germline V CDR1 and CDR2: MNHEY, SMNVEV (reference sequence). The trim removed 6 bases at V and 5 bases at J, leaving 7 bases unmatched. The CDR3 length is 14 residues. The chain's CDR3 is CASSSGGPVDTQYF. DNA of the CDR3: TGTGCCAGCAGCTCGGGGGGGCCTGTAGATACGCAGTATTTT.

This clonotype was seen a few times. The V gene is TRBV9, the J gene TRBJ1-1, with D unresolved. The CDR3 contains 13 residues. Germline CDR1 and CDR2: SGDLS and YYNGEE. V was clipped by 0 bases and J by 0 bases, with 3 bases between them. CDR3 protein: CASSVEVNTEAFF. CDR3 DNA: TGTGCCAGCAGCGTAGAGGTGAACACTGAAGCTTTCTTT.

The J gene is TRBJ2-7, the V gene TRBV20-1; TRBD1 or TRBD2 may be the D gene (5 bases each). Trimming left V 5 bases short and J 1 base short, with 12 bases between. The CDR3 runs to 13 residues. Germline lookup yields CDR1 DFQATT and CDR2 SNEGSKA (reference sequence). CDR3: CSAYGTSSYEQYF. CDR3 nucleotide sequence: TGCAGTGCTTACGGGACCAGTTCCTACGAGCAGTACTTC.

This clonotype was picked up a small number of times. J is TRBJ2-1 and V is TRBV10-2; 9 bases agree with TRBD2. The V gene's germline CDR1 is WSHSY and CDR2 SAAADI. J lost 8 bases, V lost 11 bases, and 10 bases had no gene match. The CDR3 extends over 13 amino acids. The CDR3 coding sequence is TGCGCCTCCCAGGAGGGACTAGCTCATGAGCAGTTCTTC. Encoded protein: CASQEGLAHEQFF.